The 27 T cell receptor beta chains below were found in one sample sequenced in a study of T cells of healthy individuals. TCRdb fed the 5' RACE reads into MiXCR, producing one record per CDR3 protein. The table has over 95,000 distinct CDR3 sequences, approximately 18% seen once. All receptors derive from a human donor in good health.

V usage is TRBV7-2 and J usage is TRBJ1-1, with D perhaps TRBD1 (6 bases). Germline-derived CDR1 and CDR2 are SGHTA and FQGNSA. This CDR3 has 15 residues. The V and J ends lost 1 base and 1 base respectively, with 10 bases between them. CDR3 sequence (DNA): TGTGCCAGCAGCTTAGTGGCAGGGGCGAACACTGAAGCTTTCTTT. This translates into CASSLVAGANTEAFF.

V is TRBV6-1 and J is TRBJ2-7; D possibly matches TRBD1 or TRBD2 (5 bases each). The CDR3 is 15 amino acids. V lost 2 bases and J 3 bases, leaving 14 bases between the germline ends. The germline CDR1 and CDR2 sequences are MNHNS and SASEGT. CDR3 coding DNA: TGTGCCAGCAGTGAAACACGGGACCCGAACTACGAGCAGTACTTC. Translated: CASSETRDPNYEQYF.

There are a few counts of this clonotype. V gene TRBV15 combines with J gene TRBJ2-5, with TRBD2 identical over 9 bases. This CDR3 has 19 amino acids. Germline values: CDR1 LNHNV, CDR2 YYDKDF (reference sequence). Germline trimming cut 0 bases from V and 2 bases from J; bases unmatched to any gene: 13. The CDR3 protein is CATSRELAGWVFQQETQYF. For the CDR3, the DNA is TGTGCCACCAGCAGAGAGCTAGCGGGGTGGGTGTTTCAACAAGAGACCCAGTACTTC.

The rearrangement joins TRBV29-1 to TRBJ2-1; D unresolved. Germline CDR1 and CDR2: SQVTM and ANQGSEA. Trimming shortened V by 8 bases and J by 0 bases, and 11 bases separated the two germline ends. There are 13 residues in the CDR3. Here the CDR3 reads CSFQESSYNEQFF. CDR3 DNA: TGCAGCTTTCAGGAGAGCTCCTACAATGAGCAGTTCTTC.

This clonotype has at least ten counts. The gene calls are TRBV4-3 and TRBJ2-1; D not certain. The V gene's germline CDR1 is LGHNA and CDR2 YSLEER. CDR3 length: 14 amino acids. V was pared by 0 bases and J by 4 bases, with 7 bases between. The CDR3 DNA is TGCGCCAGCAGCCAAGATCCTGCTTACAATGAGCAGTTCTTC. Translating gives CASSQDPAYNEQFF.

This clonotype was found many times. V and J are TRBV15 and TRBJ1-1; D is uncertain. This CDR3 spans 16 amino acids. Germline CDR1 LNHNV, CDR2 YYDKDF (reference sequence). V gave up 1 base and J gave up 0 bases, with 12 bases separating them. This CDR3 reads CATSRGVVSMNTEAFF. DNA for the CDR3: TGTGCCACCAGCAGAGGGGTAGTTTCCATGAACACTGAAGCTTTCTTT.

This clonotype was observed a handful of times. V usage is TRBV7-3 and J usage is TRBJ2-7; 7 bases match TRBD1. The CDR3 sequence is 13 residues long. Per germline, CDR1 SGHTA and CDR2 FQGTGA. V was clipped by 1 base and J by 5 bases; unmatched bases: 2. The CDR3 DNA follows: TGTGCCAGCAGCTTAAAGACAGGGCACGAGCAGTACTTC. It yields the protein CASSLKTGHEQYF. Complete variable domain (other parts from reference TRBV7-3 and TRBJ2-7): GAGVSQTPSNKVTEKGKYVELRCDPISGHTALYWYRQSLGQGPEFLIYFQGTGAADDSGLPNDRFFAVRPEGSVSTLKIQRTERGDSAVYLCASSLKTGHEQYFGPGTRLTVT.

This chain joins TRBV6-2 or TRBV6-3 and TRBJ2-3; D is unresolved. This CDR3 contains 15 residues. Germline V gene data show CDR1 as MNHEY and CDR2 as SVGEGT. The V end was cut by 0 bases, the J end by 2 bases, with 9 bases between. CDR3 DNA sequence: TGTGCCAGCAGTTACTCGAGTCGGAACACAGATACGCAGTATTTT. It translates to CASSYSSRNTDTQYF.

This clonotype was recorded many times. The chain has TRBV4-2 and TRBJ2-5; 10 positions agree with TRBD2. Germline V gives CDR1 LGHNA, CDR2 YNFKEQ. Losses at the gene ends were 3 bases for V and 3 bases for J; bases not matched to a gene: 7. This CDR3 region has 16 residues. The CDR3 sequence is CASSHLAGAPKETQYF. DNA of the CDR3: TGTGCCAGCAGCCACCTAGCGGGGGCGCCAAAAGAGACCCAGTACTTC.

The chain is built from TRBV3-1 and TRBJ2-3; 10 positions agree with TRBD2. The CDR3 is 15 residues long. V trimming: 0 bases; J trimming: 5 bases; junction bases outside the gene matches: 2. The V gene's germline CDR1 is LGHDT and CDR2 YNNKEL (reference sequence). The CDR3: CASSQDRLAGDTQYF. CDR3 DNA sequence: TGTGCCAGCAGCCAAGATAGACTAGCGGGAGATACGCAGTATTTT.

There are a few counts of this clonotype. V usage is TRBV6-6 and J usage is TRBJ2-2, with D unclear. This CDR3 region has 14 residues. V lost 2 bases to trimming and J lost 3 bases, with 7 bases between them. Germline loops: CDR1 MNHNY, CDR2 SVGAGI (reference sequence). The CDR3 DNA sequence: TGTGCCAGCAGTTACCAGCCTTACACCGGGGAGCTGTTTTTT. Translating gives CASSYQPYTGELFF.

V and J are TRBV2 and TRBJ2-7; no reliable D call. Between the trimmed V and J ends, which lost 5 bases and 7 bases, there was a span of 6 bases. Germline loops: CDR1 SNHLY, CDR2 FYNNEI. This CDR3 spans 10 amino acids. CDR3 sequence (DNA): TGTGCCAGCAGTTCGGGTGAGCAGTACTTC. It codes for CASSSGEQYF.

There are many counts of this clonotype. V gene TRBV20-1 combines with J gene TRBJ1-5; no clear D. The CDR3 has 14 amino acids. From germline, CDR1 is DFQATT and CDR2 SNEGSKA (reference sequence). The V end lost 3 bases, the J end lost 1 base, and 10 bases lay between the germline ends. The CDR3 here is CSASLKPSNQPQHF. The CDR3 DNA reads TGCAGTGCTAGTTTAAAACCGAGCAATCAGCCCCAGCATTTT.

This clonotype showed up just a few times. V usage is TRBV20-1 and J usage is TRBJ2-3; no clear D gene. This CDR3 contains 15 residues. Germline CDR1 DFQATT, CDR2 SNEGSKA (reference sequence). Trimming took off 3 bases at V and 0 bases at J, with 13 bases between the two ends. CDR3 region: CSASRPRISTDTQYF. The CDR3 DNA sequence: TGCAGTGCTAGTCGGCCCCGGATTAGCACAGATACGCAGTATTTT.

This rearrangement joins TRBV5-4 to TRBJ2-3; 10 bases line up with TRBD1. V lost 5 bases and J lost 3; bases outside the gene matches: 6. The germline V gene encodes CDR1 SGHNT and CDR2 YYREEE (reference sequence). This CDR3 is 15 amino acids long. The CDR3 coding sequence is TGTGCCAGCAGATTTCCGGGACAGGGGACAGATACGCAGTATTTT. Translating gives CASRFPGQGTDTQYF.

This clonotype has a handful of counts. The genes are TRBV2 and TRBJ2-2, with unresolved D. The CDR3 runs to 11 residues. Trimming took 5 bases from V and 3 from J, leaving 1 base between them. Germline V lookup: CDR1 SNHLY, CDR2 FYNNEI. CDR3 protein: CASSHTGELFF. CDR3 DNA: TGTGCCAGCAGTCACACCGGGGAGCTGTTTTTT.

CDR3 amino acids: CASSYAGTAGANVLTF. For the CDR3, the DNA is TGTGCCAGCAGTTACGCCGGGACGGCTGGGGCCAACGTCCTGACTTTC. This sequence joins TRBV6-2 or TRBV6-3 and TRBJ2-6; D possibly uses TRBD1 or TRBD2 (5 bases each). The CDR3 spans 16 residues. V lost 2 bases and J lost 2, with 10 bases in between. Germline lookup yields CDR1 MNHEY and CDR2 SVGEGT.

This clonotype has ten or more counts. The CDR3, as DNA: TGCGCCAGCAGCCAAAAAACGGGGATAAATGAGCAGTTCTTC. Protein product: CASSQKTGINEQFF. The J gene is TRBJ2-1, the V gene TRBV4-1, with D perhaps matching TRBD2 (5 bases). Germline CDR1 reads MGHRA; CDR2 reads YSYEKL. The CDR3 covers 14 residues. V shed 2 bases and J shed 7 bases, with 12 bases lying between them.

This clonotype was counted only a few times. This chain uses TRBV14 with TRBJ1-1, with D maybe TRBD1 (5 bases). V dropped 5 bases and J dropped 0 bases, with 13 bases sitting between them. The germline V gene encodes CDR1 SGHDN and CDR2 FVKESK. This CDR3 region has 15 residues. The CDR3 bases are TGTGCCAGCAGCGACGGACACCCAATGAACACTGAAGCTTTCTTT. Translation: CASSDGHPMNTEAFF.

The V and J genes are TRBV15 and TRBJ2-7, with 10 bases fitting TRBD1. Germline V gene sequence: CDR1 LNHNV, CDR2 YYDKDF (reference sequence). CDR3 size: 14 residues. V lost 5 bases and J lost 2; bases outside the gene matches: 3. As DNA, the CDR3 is TGTGCCACCAGCCCGACAGGGGGCCCCTACGAGCAGTACTTC. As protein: CATSPTGGPYEQYF.

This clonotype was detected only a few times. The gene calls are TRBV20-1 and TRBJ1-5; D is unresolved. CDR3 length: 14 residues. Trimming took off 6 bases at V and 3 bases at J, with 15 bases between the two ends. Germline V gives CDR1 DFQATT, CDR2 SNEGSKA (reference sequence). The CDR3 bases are TGCAGTGCCAGCCCCGCTACCAACAATCAGCCCCAGCATTTT. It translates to CSASPATNNQPQHF.

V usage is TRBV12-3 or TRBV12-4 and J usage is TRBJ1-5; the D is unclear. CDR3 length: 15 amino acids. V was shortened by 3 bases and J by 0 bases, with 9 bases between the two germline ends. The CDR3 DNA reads TGTGCCAGCAGTTTGGGCAGTACTAGCAATCAGCCCCAGCATTTT. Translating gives CASSLGSTSNQPQHF.

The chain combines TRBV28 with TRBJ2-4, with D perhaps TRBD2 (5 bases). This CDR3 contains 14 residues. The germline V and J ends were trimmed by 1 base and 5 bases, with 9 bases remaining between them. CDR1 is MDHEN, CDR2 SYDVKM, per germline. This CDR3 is CASSLSGGENIQYF. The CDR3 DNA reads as TGTGCCAGCAGTTTATCAGGAGGTGAAAACATTCAGTACTTC.

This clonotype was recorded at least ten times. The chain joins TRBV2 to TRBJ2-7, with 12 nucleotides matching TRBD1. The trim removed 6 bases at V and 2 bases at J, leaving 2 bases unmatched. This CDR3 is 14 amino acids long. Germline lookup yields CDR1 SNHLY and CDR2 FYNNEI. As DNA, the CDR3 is TGTGCCAGCAGCTGGGACAGGGGGCCCTACGAGCAGTACTTC. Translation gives CASSWDRGPYEQYF.

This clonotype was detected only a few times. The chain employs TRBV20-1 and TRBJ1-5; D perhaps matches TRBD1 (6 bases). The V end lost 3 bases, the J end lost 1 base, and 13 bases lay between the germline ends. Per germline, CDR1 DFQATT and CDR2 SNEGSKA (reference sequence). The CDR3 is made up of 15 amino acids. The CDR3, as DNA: TGCAGTGCTAGGCGGGGGCTTGGGAGCAATCAGCCCCAGCATTTT. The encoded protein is CSARRGLGSNQPQHF.

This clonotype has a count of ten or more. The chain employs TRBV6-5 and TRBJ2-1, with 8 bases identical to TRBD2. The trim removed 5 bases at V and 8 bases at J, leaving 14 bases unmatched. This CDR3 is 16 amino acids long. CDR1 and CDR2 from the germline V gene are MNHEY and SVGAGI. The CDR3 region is CASSPSGTRGSDEQFF. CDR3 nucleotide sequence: TGTGCCAGCAGTCCATCCGGGACTAGGGGCTCGGATGAGCAGTTCTTC.

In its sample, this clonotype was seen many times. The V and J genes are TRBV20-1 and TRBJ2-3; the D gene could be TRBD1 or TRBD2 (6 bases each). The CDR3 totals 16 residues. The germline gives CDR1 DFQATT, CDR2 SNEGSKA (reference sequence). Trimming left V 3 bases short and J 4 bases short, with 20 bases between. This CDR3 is CSASTGAEGNADTQYF. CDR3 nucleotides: TGCAGTGCTAGTACGGGGGCGGAGGGTAACGCAGATACGCAGTATTTT.